The clone carrying this T cell receptor beta chain has a handful of counts. The sample originates from a study of blood T cell repertoires in COVID-19. The assay was immunoSEQ multiplex PCR, and TCRdb's table has in-frame clones only and misses some. The sample yields 150,000 to 200,000 clones, more than 80% seen once. The CDR3 is 14 residues long. V lost 6 bases to trimming and J lost 6 bases, with 14 bases between them. Germline V gene sequence: CDR1 KGHSH, CDR2 LQKENI. Input material: peripheral blood. The TCR sequence derives from a human donor in a cohort sampled during active COVID-19. The chain joins TRBV18 to TRBJ2-2; possibly TRBD1 for D (6 bases). CDR3 protein: CASSPQGLAGELFF. For the CDR3, the DNA is TGTGCCAGCTCTCCGCAGGGGCTGGCCGGGGAGCTGTTTTTT.